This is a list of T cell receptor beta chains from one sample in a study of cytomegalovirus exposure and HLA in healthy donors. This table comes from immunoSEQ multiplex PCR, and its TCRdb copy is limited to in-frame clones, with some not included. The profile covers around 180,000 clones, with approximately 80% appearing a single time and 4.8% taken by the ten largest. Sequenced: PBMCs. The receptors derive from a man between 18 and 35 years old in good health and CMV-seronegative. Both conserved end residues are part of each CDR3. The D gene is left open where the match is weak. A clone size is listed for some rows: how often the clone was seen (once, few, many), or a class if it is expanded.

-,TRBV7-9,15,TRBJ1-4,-,CASSFPRVVNEKLFF,TGTGCCAGCAGCTTCCCTCGGGTCGTAAATGAAAAACTGTTTTTT
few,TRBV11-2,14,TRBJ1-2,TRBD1,CASSSGQGGDGYTF,TGTGCCAGCAGCTCGGGACAGGGGGGAGATGGCTACACCTTC
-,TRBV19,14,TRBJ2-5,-,CASSIDPTGRSQYF,TGTGCCAGTAGTATAGATCCGACAGGGAGGTCCCAGTACTTC
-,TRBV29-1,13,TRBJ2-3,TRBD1,CSVGPGGSDTQYF,TGCAGCGTTGGGCCAGGGGGCTCAGATACGCAGTATTTT
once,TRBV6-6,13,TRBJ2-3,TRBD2,CASRSGGQDTQYF,TGTGCCAGCAGGAGCGGGGGTCAAGATACGCAGTATTTT
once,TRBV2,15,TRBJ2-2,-,CASSEGRGRTGELFF,TGTGCCAGCAGTGAAGGACGGGGTCGGACCGGGGAGCTGTTTTTT
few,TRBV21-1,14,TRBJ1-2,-,CASSNPPSNYGYTF,TGTGCCAGCAGCAACCCCCCTTCTAACTATGGCTACACCTTC
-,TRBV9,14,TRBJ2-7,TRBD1,CASSLGQNPYEQYF,TGTGCCAGCAGCTTGGGACAGAACCCATACGAGCAGTACTTC
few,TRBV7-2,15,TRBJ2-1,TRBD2,CASIWTTSGMGEQFF,TGTGCCAGCATCTGGACGACTAGCGGGATGGGTGAGCAGTTCTTC
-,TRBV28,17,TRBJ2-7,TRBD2,CASSFLSSGRARHEQYF,TGTGCCAGCAGTTTTCTCTCTAGCGGGAGGGCCAGACACGAGCAGTACTTC
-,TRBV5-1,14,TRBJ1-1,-,CASSPTGGVTEAFF,TGCGCCAGCAGCCCGACGGGGGGCGTAACTGAAGCTTTCTTT
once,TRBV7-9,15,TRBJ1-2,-,CASSLAQSFNYGYTF,TGTGCCAGCAGCTTAGCACAATCCTTCAACTATGGCTACACCTTC
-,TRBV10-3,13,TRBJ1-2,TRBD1,CAIGDSNNYGYTF,TGTGCCATCGGGGACAGTAATAACTATGGCTACACCTTC
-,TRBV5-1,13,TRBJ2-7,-,CASSLQGTNEQYF,TGCGCCAGCAGCTTGCAGGGGACCAACGAGCAGTACTTC
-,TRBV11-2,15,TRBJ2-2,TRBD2,CASSFNRGGHGELFF,TGTGCCAGCAGCTTTAATCGGGGGGGGCACGGGGAGCTGTTTTTT
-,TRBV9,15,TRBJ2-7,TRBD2,CASSPPSGSSYEQYF,TGTGCCAGCAGTCCCCCTAGCGGGAGTTCCTACGAGCAGTACTTC
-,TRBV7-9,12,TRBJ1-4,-,CSSSSSNEKLFF,TGTTCCAGCAGCTCCTCCAATGAAAAACTGTTTTTT
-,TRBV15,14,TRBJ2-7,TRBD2,CATSKERGAPEQYF,TGTGCCACCAGCAAAGAGCGGGGGGCCCCCGAGCAGTACTTC
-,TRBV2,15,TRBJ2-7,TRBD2,CASSASGALSYEQYF,TGTGCCAGCAGTGCCAGCGGGGCCCTCTCCTACGAGCAGTACTTC
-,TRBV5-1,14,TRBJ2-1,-,CASSLAREADEQFF,TGCGCCAGCAGCTTGGCACGGGAAGCGGATGAGCAGTTCTTC
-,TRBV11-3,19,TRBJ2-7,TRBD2,CASSSRGYGSGSPSYEQYF,TGTGCCAGCAGCTCTAGAGGTTATGGTAGCGGGAGCCCCTCCTACGAGCAGTACTTC
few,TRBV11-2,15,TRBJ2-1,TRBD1,CASSFGQGALNEQFF,TGTGCCAGCAGCTTTGGGCAGGGGGCACTCAATGAGCAGTTCTTC
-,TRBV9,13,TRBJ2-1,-,CASSASSNYEQFF,TGTGCCAGCAGCGCATCTAGCAATTATGAGCAGTTCTTC
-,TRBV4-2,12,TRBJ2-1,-,CASSRGANEQFF,TGTGCCAGCAGCCGAGGCGCAAATGAGCAGTTCTTC
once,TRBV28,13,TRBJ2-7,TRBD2,CACSGLAAYEQYF,TGTGCCTGCAGTGGGCTAGCGGCCTACGAGCAGTACTTC
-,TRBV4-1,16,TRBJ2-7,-,CASSQEDSGFSHEQYF,TGCGCCAGCAGCCAAGAAGATTCGGGGTTTTCGCACGAGCAGTACTTC
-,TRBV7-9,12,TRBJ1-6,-,CSSSRGNSPLHF,TGTTCCAGCAGCCGAGGGAATTCACCCCTCCACTTT
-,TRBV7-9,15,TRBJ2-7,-,CASSLFLGPAGEQYF,TGTGCCAGCAGCTTATTTTTAGGACCAGCGGGCGAGCAGTACTTC
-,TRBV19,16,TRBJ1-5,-,CASRTTRTVLNQPQHF,TGTGCCAGTAGGACGACAAGGACAGTGCTTAATCAGCCCCAGCATTTT
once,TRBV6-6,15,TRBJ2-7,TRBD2,CASSQGLAGGLEQYF,TGTGCCAGCAGTCAGGGACTAGCGGGGGGGCTCGAGCAGTACTTC
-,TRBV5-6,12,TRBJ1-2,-,CASSLEEGGYTF,TGTGCCAGCAGCTTGGAGGAGGGTGGCTACACCTTC
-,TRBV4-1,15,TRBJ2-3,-,CASSQVGAITDTQYF,TGCGCCAGCAGCCAAGTGGGGGCAATCACAGATACGCAGTATTTT
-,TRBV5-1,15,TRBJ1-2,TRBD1,CASSLEGGANYGYTF,TGCGCCAGCAGCTTGGAAGGGGGCGCTAACTATGGCTACACCTTC
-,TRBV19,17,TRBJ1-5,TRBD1,CASSPLGTGGLNQPQHF,TGTGCCAGTAGCCCTTTGGGGACAGGGGGATTAAATCAGCCCCAGCATTTT
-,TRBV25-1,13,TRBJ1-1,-,CASSRGGYTEAFF,TGTGCCAGCAGTCGAGGGGGATACACTGAAGCTTTCTTT
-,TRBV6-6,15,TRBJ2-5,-,CASSAVGAVVWTQYF,TGTGCCAGCAGCGCTGTAGGAGCGGTGGTGTGGACCCAGTACTTC
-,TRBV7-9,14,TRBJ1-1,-,CASSRPNGGPEAFF,TGTGCCAGCAGCCGACCAAACGGGGGGCCTGAAGCTTTCTTT
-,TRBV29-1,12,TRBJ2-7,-,CSVEGVADEQYF,TGCAGCGTTGAAGGGGTAGCGGACGAGCAGTACTTC
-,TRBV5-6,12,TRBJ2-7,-,CASHWQGGEQYF,TGTGCCAGCCACTGGCAGGGAGGCGAGCAGTACTTC
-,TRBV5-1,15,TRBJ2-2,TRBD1,CASSSGQGDTGELFF,TGCGCCAGCAGCTCCGGACAGGGGGACACCGGGGAGCTGTTTTTT
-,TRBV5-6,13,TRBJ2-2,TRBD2,CATSEAGVGELFF,TGTGCCACTTCAGAAGCGGGAGTCGGGGAGCTGTTTTTT
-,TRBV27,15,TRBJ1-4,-,CASSLYSATNGKLFF,TGTGCCAGCAGCCTCTATAGCGCAACTAATGGAAAACTGTTTTTT
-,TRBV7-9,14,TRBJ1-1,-,CASSLKTVNTEAFF,TGTGCCAGCAGCTTAAAAACAGTTAACACTGAAGCTTTCTTT
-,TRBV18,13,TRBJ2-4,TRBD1,CASSPGTGTIQYF,TGTGCCAGCTCACCCGGGACAGGAACTATTCAGTACTTC
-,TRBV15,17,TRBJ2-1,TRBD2,CATSRAVVLADDQVQFF,TGTGCCACCAGCAGAGCGGTGGTGCTAGCGGATGACCAGGTGCAGTTCTTC
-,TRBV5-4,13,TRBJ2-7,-,CASSLTGMGEQYF,TGTGCCAGCAGCTTGACAGGGATGGGGGAGCAGTACTTC
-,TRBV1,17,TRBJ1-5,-,CTSSQDLRDISNQPQHF,TGCACCAGCAGCCAAGATCTCAGAGACATAAGCAATCAGCCCCAGCATTTT
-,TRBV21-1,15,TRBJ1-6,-,CASRKRGQGHSPLHF,TGTGCCAGCAGAAAAAGGGGACAGGGCCACTCACCCCTCCACTTT
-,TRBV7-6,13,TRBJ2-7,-,CASSLATRYEQYF,TGTGCCAGCAGCTTAGCAACCCGGTACGAGCAGTACTTC
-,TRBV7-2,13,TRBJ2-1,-,CASSLYLVIEQFF,TGTGCCAGCAGCTTATATCTAGTGATTGAGCAGTTCTTC